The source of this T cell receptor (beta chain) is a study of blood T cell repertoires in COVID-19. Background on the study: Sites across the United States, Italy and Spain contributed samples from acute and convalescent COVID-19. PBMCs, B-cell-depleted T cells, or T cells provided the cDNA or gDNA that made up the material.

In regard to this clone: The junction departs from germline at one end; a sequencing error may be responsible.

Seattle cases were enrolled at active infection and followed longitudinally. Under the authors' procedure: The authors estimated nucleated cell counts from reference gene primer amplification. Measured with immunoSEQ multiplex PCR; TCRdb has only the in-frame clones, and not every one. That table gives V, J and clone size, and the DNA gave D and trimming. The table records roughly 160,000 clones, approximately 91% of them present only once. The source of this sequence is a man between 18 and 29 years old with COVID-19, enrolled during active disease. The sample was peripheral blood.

This CDR3 reads CASRGSGLKLLF. CDR3 bases: TGTGCCAGCAGAGGCTCGGGTCTGAAACTGCTTTTT. The rearrangement joins TRBV28 to TRBJ1-4; no clear D gene. Germline V CDR1 and CDR2: MDHEN, SYDVKM. The CDR3 sequence is 12 residues long. Based on the CDR3 plus reference TRBV28 and TRBJ1-4, the full variable domain is DVKVTQSSRYLVKRTGEKVFLECVQDMDHENMFWYRQDPGLGLRLIYFSYDVKMKEKGDIPEGYSVSREKKERFSLILESASTNQTSMYLCASRGSGLKLLFGSGTQLSVL.